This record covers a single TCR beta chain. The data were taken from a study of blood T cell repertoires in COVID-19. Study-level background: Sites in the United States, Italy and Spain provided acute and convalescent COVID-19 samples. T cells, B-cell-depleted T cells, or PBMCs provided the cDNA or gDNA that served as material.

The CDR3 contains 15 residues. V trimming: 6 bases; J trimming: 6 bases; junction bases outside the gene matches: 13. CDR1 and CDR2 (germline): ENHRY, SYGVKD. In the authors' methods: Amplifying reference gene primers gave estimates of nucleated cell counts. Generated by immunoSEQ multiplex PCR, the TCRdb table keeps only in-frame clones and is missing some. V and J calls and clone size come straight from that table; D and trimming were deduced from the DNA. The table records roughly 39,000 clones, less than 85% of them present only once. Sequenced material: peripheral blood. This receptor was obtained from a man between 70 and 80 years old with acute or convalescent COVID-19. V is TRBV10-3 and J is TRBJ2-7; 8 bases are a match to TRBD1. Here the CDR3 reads CAIRSGAGGSVEQYF. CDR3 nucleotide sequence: TGTGCCATCAGGTCGGGTGCAGGGGGCTCCGTCGAGCAGTACTTC.